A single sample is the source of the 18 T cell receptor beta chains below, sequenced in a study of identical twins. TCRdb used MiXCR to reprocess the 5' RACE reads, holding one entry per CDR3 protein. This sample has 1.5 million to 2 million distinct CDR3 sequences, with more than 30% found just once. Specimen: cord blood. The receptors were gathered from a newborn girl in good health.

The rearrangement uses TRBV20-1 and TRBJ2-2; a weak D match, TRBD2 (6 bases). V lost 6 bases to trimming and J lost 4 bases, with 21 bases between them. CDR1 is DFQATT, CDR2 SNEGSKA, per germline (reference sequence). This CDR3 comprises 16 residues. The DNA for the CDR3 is TGCAGTGCCCCGTTCCCGCCGGGACTGGTCACCGGGGAGCTGTTTTTT. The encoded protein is CSAPFPPGLVTGELFF.

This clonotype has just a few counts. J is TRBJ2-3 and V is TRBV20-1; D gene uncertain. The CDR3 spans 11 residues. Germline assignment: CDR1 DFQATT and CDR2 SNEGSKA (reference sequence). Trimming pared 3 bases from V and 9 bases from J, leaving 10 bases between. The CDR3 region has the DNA TGCAGTGCTAGGAGACCTGGCACGCAGTATTTT. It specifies CSARRPGTQYF.

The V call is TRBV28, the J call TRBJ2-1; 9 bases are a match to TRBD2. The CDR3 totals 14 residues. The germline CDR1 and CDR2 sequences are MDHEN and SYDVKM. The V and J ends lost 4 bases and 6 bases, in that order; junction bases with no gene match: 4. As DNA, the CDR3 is TGTGCCAGCAGTTCGGGACTAGCCCCCAATGAGCAGTTCTTC. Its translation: CASSSGLAPNEQFF.

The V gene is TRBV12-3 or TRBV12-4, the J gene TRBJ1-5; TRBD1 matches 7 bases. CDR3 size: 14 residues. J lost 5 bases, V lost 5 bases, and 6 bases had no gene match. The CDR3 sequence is CASSPRGEDQPQHF. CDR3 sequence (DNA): TGTGCCAGCAGTCCCAGGGGGGAGGATCAGCCCCAGCATTTT.

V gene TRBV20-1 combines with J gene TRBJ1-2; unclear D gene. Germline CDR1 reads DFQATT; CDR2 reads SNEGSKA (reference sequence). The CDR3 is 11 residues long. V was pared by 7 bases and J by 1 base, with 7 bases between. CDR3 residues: CSGAGNYGYTF. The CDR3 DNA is TGCAGTGGGGCTGGTAACTATGGCTACACCTTC.

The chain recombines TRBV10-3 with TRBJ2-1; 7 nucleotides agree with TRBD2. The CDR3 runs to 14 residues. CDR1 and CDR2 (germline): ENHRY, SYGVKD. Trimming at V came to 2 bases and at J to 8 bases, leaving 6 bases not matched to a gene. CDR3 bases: TGTGCCATCAGTGAGGGCGGGAGAGGCGATGAGCAGTTCTTC. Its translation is CAISEGGRGDEQFF.

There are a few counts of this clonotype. CDR3 sequence (DNA): TGTGCCAGCAGTCTTTCCGACTTACTAGCGGGATACAATGAGCAGTTCTTC. Translated, it gives CASSLSDLLAGYNEQFF. This rearrangement joins TRBV3-1 to TRBJ2-1; the match to TRBD2 covers 10 bases. V lost 6 bases to trimming and J lost 4 bases; unmatched junction nucleotides: 12. The CDR3 length is 17 residues. Germline V gene sequence: CDR1 LGHDT, CDR2 YNNKEL (reference sequence).

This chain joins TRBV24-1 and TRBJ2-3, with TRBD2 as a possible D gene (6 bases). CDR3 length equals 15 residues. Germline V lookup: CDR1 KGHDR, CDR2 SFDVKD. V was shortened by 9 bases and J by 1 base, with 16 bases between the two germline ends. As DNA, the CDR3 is TGTGCCACCGCCCTCAGAGGCGGGGGCACAGATACGCAGTATTTT. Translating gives CATALRGGGTDTQYF.

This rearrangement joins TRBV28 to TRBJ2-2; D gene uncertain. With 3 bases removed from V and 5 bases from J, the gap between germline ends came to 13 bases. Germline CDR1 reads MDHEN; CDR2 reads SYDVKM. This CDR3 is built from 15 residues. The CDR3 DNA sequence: TGTGCCAGCAGTTTGATACAGCCCTTGACCGGGGAGCTGTTTTTT. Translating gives CASSLIQPLTGELFF.

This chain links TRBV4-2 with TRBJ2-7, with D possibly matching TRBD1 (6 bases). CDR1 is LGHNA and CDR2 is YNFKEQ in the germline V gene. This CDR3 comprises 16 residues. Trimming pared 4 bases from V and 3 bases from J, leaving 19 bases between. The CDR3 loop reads CASSRTTGPSFYEQYF. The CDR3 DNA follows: TGTGCCAGCAGCCGCACAACAGGGCCCTCCTTCTACGAGCAGTACTTC.

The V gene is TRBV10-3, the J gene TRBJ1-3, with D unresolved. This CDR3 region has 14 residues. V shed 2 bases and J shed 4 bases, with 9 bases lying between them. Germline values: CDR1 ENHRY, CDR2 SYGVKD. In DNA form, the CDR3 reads TGTGCCATCAGTGAGCCCCGTTGGGGAAACACCATATATTTT. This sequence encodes CAISEPRWGNTIYF.

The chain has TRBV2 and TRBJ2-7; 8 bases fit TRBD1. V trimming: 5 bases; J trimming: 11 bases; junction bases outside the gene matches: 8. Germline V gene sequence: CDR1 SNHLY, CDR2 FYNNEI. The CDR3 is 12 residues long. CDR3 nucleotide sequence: TGTGCCAGCAGTTACCCCGACAGGGGAGAGTACTTC. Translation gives CASSYPDRGEYF.

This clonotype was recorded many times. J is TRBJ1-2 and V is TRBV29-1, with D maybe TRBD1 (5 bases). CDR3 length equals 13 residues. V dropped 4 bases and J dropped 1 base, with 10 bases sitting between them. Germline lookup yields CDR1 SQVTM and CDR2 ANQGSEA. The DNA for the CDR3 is TGCAGCGTTGTGTGGGGCAGTAACTATGGCTACACCTTC. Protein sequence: CSVVWGSNYGYTF.

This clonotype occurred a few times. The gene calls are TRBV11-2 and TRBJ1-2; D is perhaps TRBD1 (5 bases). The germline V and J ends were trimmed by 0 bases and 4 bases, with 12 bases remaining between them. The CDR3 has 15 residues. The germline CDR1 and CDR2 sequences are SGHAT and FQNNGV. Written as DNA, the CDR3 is TGTGCCAGCAGCTTAGAGGCAGGGAGGTCCTATGGCTACACCTTC. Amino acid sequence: CASSLEAGRSYGYTF.

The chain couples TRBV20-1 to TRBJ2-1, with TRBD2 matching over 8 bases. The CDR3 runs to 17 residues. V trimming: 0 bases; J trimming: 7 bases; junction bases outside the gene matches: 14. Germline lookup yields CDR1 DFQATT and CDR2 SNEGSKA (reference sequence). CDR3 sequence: CSARDTWGTSRGNEQFF. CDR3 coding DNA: TGCAGTGCTAGAGATACTTGGGGGACTAGTAGAGGGAATGAGCAGTTCTTC.

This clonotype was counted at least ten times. The CDR3 DNA is TGTGCCAGCAGCCAAGATGATAGGGGGGCAGGGGATACGCAGTATTTT. Protein product: CASSQDDRGAGDTQYF. The chain is built from TRBV4-2 and TRBJ2-3, with D perhaps given as TRBD1 or TRBD2 (6 bases each). The CDR3 is made up of 16 amino acids. V was clipped by 0 bases and J by 6 bases, with 16 bases between them. Germline V lookup: CDR1 LGHNA, CDR2 YNFKEQ.

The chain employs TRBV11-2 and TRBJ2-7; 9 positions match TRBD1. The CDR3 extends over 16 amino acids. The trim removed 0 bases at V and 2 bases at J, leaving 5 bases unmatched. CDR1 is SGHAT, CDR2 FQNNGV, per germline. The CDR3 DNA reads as TGTGCCAGCAGCTTAGACATTGACAGGGGGACCTACGAGCAGTACTTC. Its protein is CASSLDIDRGTYEQYF.

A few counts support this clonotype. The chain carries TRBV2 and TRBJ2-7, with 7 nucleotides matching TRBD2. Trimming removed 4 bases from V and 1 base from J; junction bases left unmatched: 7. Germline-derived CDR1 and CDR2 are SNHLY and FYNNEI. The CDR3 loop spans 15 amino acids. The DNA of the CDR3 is TGTGCCAGCAGTGGGTTGGCTAGCGGTTCCTACGAGCAGTACTTC. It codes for CASSGLASGSYEQYF.